This is a list of T cell receptor beta chains from one sample in a study of blood T cell repertoires in COVID-19. Repertoires were generated with immunoSEQ multiplex PCR, while TCRdb's copy carries only in-frame clones and drops some. The sample holds more than 350,000 clones, 75% to 90% seen once. Sequencing was done on a sample of PBMCs or T cells enriched from blood (not recorded which). The receptors stem from a man younger than 30 who had recovered from COVID-19. Both conserved end residues are part of each CDR3. The D gene is left open where the match is weak. Only some rows state a clone size, as once, few, many or a class for expanded clones.

TRBD1	-	TRBV6-6	TRBJ1-1	CASSHQGAWAFF	TGTGCCAGCAGTCACCAGGGGGCGTGGGCTTTCTTT
-	-	TRBV10-3	TRBJ1-5	CAGGEGDSNQPQHF	TGTGCCGGGGGGGAAGGGGATAGCAATCAGCCCCAGCATTTT
TRBD1	-	TRBV7-9	TRBJ2-5	CASSLQGAETQYF	TGTGCCAGCAGCCTACAGGGGGCAGAGACCCAGTACTTC
-	-	TRBV9	TRBJ1-1	CASSVLSIDTEAFF	TGTGCCAGCAGCGTACTTAGTATCGACACTGAAGCTTTCTTT
-	-	TRBV6-2/TRBV6-3	TRBJ1-1	CASSYPEGIGNTEAFF	TGTGCCAGCAGTTACCCCGAGGGTATTGGTAACACTGAAGCTTTCTTT
-	-	TRBV7-3	TRBJ2-3	CASSLADTDTQYF	TGTGCCAGCAGCTTAGCGGATACAGATACGCAGTATTTT
-	-	TRBV4-1	TRBJ1-1	CASNPQGDGVNPNTEAFF	TGCGCCAGCAACCCGCAAGGTGACGGAGTAAACCCGAACACTGAAGCTTTCTTT
TRBD1	-	TRBV5-1	TRBJ2-7	CASRMGTGGEQYF	TGCGCCAGCAGAATGGGGACAGGGGGCGAGCAGTACTTC
-	-	TRBV7-9	TRBJ2-1	CASSLMPSVNEQFF	TGTGCCAGCAGCTTAATGCCTAGCGTCAATGAGCAGTTCTTC
-	-	TRBV21-1	TRBJ1-2	CASSKKRSNYGYTF	TGTGCCAGCAGCAAAAAACGGTCGAACTATGGCTACACCTTC
-	-	TRBV27	TRBJ1-2	CASSLSAGGWDYGYTF	TGTGCCAGCAGTTTATCAGCGGGGGGCTGGGACTATGGCTACACCTTC
-	few	TRBV2	TRBJ2-5	CASSELGGPTQETQYF	TGTGCCAGCAGCGAACTAGGAGGACCAACGCAAGAGACCCAGTACTTC
TRBD1	once	TRBV6-5	TRBJ1-4	CASSLQGAGEKLFF	TGTGCCAGCAGTCTTCAGGGGGCTGGGGAAAAACTGTTTTTT
TRBD2	-	TRBV7-3	TRBJ2-3	CASSSGRGGGSTDTQYF	TGTGCCAGCAGCTCGGGGAGGGGAGGAGGGAGTACAGATACGCAGTATTTT
-	-	TRBV2	TRBJ1-1	CASSSQGLAEAFF	TGTGCCAGCAGTTCCCAGGGGCTCGCTGAAGCTTTCTTT
-	-	TRBV14	TRBJ1-6	CASSQAGYSPLHF	TGTGCCAGCAGCCAAGCAGGGTATTCACCCCTCCACTTT
TRBD2	-	TRBV13	TRBJ2-5	CASSRREGTQYF	TGTGCCAGCAGCCGACGGGAGGGGACCCAGTACTTC
TRBD1	-	TRBV7-2	TRBJ1-3	CASSSGTGPPSGNTIYF	TGTGCCAGCAGCTCCGGGACAGGGCCCCCCTCTGGAAACACCATATATTTT
-	-	TRBV6-5	TRBJ1-1	CASSYSARVRNTEAFF	TGTGCCAGCAGTTACTCGGCCAGGGTAAGGAACACTGAAGCTTTCTTT
TRBD1	-	TRBV7-9	TRBJ1-1	CASSLGDREAFF	TGTGCCAGCAGCTTAGGGGACAGGGAAGCTTTCTTT
-	few	TRBV7-8	TRBJ2-2	CASSGLVGGRLNTGELFF	TGTGCCAGCAGCGGCCTAGTCGGGGGGCGCTTGAACACCGGGGAGCTGTTTTTT
-	-	TRBV2	TRBJ1-5	CASRDSFSNQPQHF	TGTGCCAGCCGGGACTCCTTTAGCAATCAGCCCCAGCATTTT
TRBD2	-	TRBV12-5	TRBJ2-7	CASGLVPRTSGGAYYEQYF	TGTGCTAGTGGTTTGGTACCCCGGACTAGCGGGGGTGCTTACTACGAGCAGTACTTC
-	-	TRBV6-5	TRBJ2-2	CASRDTSNTGELFF	TGTGCCAGCAGGGACACCTCGAACACCGGGGAGCTGTTTTTT
-	-	TRBV13	TRBJ2-7	CASSIQGGQYEQYF	TGTGCCAGCAGCATTCAGGGGGGACAGTACGAGCAGTACTTC
-	-	TRBV28	TRBJ1-2	CASSPRTALGGYTF	TGTGCCAGCAGCCCGAGGACAGCCCTAGGTGGCTACACCTTC
TRBD2	-	TRBV7-6	TRBJ2-1	CASSSGLAGVHNEQFF	TGTGCCAGCAGCTCTGGACTAGCGGGGGTCCACAATGAGCAGTTCTTC
TRBD1	-	TRBV7-9	TRBJ2-5	CASSPDRGQKETQYF	TGTGCCAGCAGCCCCGACAGGGGGCAAAAAGAGACCCAGTACTTC
TRBD2	-	TRBV11-2	TRBJ2-1	CASTRGLAGVDEQFF	TGTGCCAGCACCCGGGGACTAGCGGGAGTCGATGAGCAGTTCTTC
-	-	TRBV7-2	TRBJ2-1	CASSLLLGGANSYNEQFF	TGTGCCAGCAGCTTATTACTCGGGGGAGCCAACTCCTACAATGAGCAGTTCTTC